A selection of T cell receptor beta chains follows, all from one sample in a study of immune heterogeneity within non-small cell lung tumors. TCRdb fed the multiplex PCR reads into MiXCR, producing one record per CDR3 protein. The table includes about 10,000 distinct CDR3 sequences, 26% detected once. Sequenced input: lung tumor tissue. These receptors originate from a woman aged 45-60 years with non-small cell lung cancer. Each CDR3 is given with its conserved first and last residue. A D gene is named only where the DNA matches it firmly. For some rows the clone size is stated as once, few or many, or as a class when expanded; others skip it.

abundance	j_gene	len	v_gene	d_gene	CDR3nt	CDR3aa
-	TRBJ2-1	13	TRBV7-6	-	TGTGCCAGCGCTCCTGGGCCTCGCAATGAGCAGTTCTTC	CASAPGPRNEQFF
few	TRBJ1-5	15	TRBV28	TRBD1	TGTGCCGCGGGGACAGGGGCCGTTAGCAATCAGCCCCAGCATTTT	CAAGTGAVSNQPQHF
many	TRBJ1-2	16	TRBV28	TRBD1	TGTGCCAGCAGCACTACCGGGACAGGAGTTAACTATGGCTACACCTTC	CASSTTGTGVNYGYTF
medium-sized	TRBJ2-3	13	TRBV20-1	-	TGCAGTGCTAGAGATGTGAGTCCAGGTACGCAGTATTTT	CSARDVSPGTQYF
-	TRBJ1-1	14	TRBV7-3	-	TGTGCCAGCAGCTTAAGGTTTGGGGACACTGAAGCTTTCTTT	CASSLRFGDTEAFF
many	TRBJ1-5	11	TRBV6-1	-	TGTGCCAGCCGTGAGGGTCAGCCCCAGCATTTT	CASREGQPQHF
many	TRBJ1-4	13	TRBV6-1	-	TGTGCCAGCAGTTACGGTGGGGGGGAAAAACTGTTTTTT	CASSYGGGEKLFF
many	TRBJ2-1	14	TRBV20-1	-	TGCAGTGCTTTGTATTGGCGGAACTACAATGAGCAGTTCTTC	CSALYWRNYNEQFF
medium-sized	TRBJ1-3	15	TRBV27	-	TGTGCCAGCAGTCCTTCCCGAGCGTCTGGAAACACCATATATTTT	CASSPSRASGNTIYF
medium-sized	TRBJ2-3	17	TRBV12-3/TRBV12-4	TRBD2	TGTGCCAGCAGCTCTATCCGACTAGCGGGGGGCACAGATACGCAGTATTTT	CASSSIRLAGGTDTQYF
medium-sized	TRBJ2-7	13	TRBV11-3	-	TGTGCCAGCAGCTTGGACTTCATGGGGGAGCAGTACTTC	CASSLDFMGEQYF
large	TRBJ1-3	15	TRBV4-1	TRBD1	TGCGCCAGCAGCCTCGACAGGGGAACTGGAAACACCATATATTTT	CASSLDRGTGNTIYF
medium-sized	TRBJ2-7	14	TRBV20-1	-	TGCAGTGCTCTGGGGGGGCGGTACTCCTACGAGCAGTACTTC	CSALGGRYSYEQYF
many	TRBJ2-7	12	TRBV20-1	TRBD1	TGCAGTGGAGGGGGCGACTCCTACGAGCAGTACTTC	CSGGGDSYEQYF
-	TRBJ2-7	14	TRBV28	TRBD2	TGTGCCAGCAGTTTCCCTAGCGGAACCTACGAGCAGTACTTC	CASSFPSGTYEQYF
medium-sized	TRBJ2-7	11	TRBV6-1	-	TGTGCCAGCAGTGATTACTACGAGCAGTACTTC	CASSDYYEQYF
few	TRBJ1-1	14	TRBV5-5	TRBD1	TGTGCCAGCAGCGGGGACAGGGCGAACACTGAAGCTTTCTTT	CASSGDRANTEAFF
many	TRBJ2-2	17	TRBV11-2	TRBD1	TGTGCCAGCAGCTTAGTTGGGTCAGGGGGCACGGGCGGGGAGCTGTTTTTT	CASSLVGSGGTGGELFF
few	TRBJ2-6	14	TRBV9	-	TGTGCCAGCAGCGATTTCTCTGGGGCCAACGTCCTGACTTTC	CASSDFSGANVLTF
medium-sized	TRBJ2-2	16	TRBV30	-	TGTGCCTGGAGTTATTCAGGGTGGTGGAACACCGGGGAGCTGTTTTTT	CAWSYSGWWNTGELFF
many	TRBJ1-1	13	TRBV11-2	-	TGTGCCAGCAGCTTAGGGGGTTTCGGTGAAGCTTTCTTT	CASSLGGFGEAFF
large	TRBJ1-1	14	TRBV5-6	-	TGTGCCAGCAGCTTGGCGGGCGCGGACACTGAAGCTTTCTTT	CASSLAGADTEAFF
-	TRBJ1-1	14	TRBV6-1	TRBD1	TGTGCCAGCAATTCCAGGGGGTCGAACACTGAAGCTTTCTTT	CASNSRGSNTEAFF
many	TRBJ2-3	15	TRBV7-6	TRBD2	TGTGCCAGCAGCTCGTCTCGGGGGGGGGCAGATACGCAGTATTTT	CASSSSRGGADTQYF
many	TRBJ2-5	18	TRBV30	-	TGTGCCTGGAGTGGCCGCGTAGGGGGAGTAGGGCTCGGAGAGACCCAGTACTTC	CAWSGRVGGVGLGETQYF
medium-sized	TRBJ1-2	13	TRBV4-2	-	TGTGCCAGCAGCCAAGGGGGACAATATGGCTACACCTTC	CASSQGGQYGYTF
many	TRBJ2-7	14	TRBV18	-	TGTGCCAGCTCACCGCCTTTGGGGGATCACGAGCAGTACTTC	CASSPPLGDHEQYF
many	TRBJ1-6	14	TRBV3-1	-	TGTGCCAGCAGCCAAGTGGGGCGGAATTCACCCCTCCACTTT	CASSQVGRNSPLHF
medium-sized	TRBJ1-3	14	TRBV9	-	TGTGCCAGCAGCGTTTCAGGCTCTGGAAACACCATATATTTT	CASSVSGSGNTIYF
medium-sized	TRBJ2-7	14	TRBV11-2	TRBD1	TGTGCCAGCAGCTTAGGGTACAGGGGTTACGAGCAGTACTTC	CASSLGYRGYEQYF
many	TRBJ2-5	16	TRBV4-2	-	TGTGCCAGCAGCCCCTTACTGGGCGGCGCCGTTCAGACCCAGTACTTC	CASSPLLGGAVQTQYF
few	TRBJ2-3	14	TRBV10-3	-	TGTACCATCAGTGAGTCTCAAGGATCGGATATGCAGTATTTT	CTISESQGSDMQYF
-	TRBJ2-5	10	TRBV29-1	-	TGCAGCGTTGAGGATTGGGGGCGGGAGTTC	CSVEDWGREF
many	TRBJ1-2	13	TRBV30	-	TGTGCCTGGAGTGTACAGTCCGGGTATGGCTACACCTTC	CAWSVQSGYGYTF
medium-sized	TRBJ1-1	10	TRBV30	-	TGTGCCTGGAGTGGCACTGAAGCTTTCTTT	CAWSGTEAFF
few	TRBJ2-5	11	TRBV7-9	-	TGTGCCAGCGCCTACCAAGAGACCCAGTACTTC	CASAYQETQYF
many	TRBJ2-3	15	TRBV6-1	-	TGTGCCAGCAGCCGACGGACAACTAGCACAGATACGCAGTATTTT	CASSRRTTSTDTQYF
many	TRBJ2-5	13	TRBV20-1	-	TGCAGTGGGGCCTTCCAAGTGGAATGGACCCAGTACTTC	CSGAFQVEWTQYF
-	TRBJ1-2	14	TRBV10-3	-	TGTGCCATCAGTGAGTCTAGTAACAGGGTAGGCTACACCTTC	CAISESSNRVGYTF
medium-sized	TRBJ1-2	13	TRBV6-1	-	TGTGCCAGCAGTCTCCGGGTCGACTATGGCTACACCTTC	CASSLRVDYGYTF
-	TRBJ1-4	12	TRBV6-1	-	TGTGCCAGCACGGGTCATTTCGAAAAACTGTTTTTT	CASTGHFEKLFF
-	TRBJ1-1	15	TRBV11-2	-	TGTGCCAGCAGCCCCGACGGGGGGCGATTGACTGAAGCTTTCTTT	CASSPDGGRLTEAFF
medium-sized	TRBJ1-2	14	TRBV19	-	TGTGCCAGTAGTCCTTGGACGGGCTTCTATGGCTACACCTTC	CASSPWTGFYGYTF
-	TRBJ2-5	15	TRBV20-1	-	TGCAGTGCTAGAGATATCACGGGGGAAAGAGAGACCCACTACTTC	CSARDITGERETHYF
many	TRBJ2-7	14	TRBV28	-	TGTGCCAGCATGAGGGGGGCAGGGGCCTACGAGCAGTACTTC	CASMRGAGAYEQYF
medium-sized	TRBJ2-1	15	TRBV6-1	-	TGTGCCAGCAGTCGAAGGGGGGGTACCTACAATGAGCAGTTCTTC	CASSRRGGTYNEQFF
many	TRBJ1-5	16	TRBV28	TRBD1	TGTGCCAGCCATCCAGCGGGGCAGGGGGCTGGGCAGCCCCAGCATTTT	CASHPAGQGAGQPQHF
-	TRBJ2-7	13	TRBV5-6	-	TGTGCCAGCAGCTTACACCAAACCTACGAGCAGTACTTC	CASSLHQTYEQYF
many	TRBJ2-3	14	TRBV19	-	TGTGCCAGTAGTAAGTTAGGGGAAGAAGATACGCAGTATTTT	CASSKLGEEDTQYF
many	TRBJ1-2	13	TRBV12-3/TRBV12-4	-	TGTGCCAGCAGTTGGCAGGGAAGCTATGGCTACACCTTC	CASSWQGSYGYTF
few	TRBJ1-5	11	TRBV19	-	TGTGCCAGTGGTGTCAATCAGCCCCAGCATTTT	CASGVNQPQHF
-	TRBJ2-3	15	TRBV11-2	-	TGTGCCAGCAGCCCGAGGGTAGAGGGCACAGATACGCAGTATTTT	CASSPRVEGTDTQYF
-	TRBJ1-5	14	TRBV6-5	-	TGTGCCAGCAGTTACGGGGCTTCCCAAGGGGCCCAGCATTTT	CASSYGASQGAQHF
-	TRBJ2-5	13	TRBV19	TRBD1	TGTGCCAGTAACAGGGGGCCCCAAGAGACCCAGTACTTC	CASNRGPQETQYF
-	TRBJ2-1	15	TRBV5-5	TRBD1	TGTGCCAGCAGCTTGACAGGGGGCGCGGCAAATGAGCAGTTCTTC	CASSLTGGAANEQFF
-	TRBJ2-1	16	TRBV4-1	TRBD2	TGCGCCAGTAGCCAATCCGGGACTAGCGGGAGTATTGAGCAGTTCTTC	CASSQSGTSGSIEQFF
many	TRBJ2-6	18	TRBV20-1	TRBD1	TGCAGTGCTAGCGGGATTCAGGGGGCTTTCTCTGGGGCCAACGTCCTGACTTTC	CSASGIQGAFSGANVLTF
-	TRBJ1-2	13	TRBV5-6	-	TGTGCCAGCAGCTTGGCTGGTTCCGGGGGCTACACCTTC	CASSLAGSGGYTF
medium-sized	TRBJ2-7	14	TRBV20-1	TRBD1	TGCAGCGCCGAGAAACCGGGACAGGGGGGTGAGCAGTACTTC	CSAEKPGQGGEQYF